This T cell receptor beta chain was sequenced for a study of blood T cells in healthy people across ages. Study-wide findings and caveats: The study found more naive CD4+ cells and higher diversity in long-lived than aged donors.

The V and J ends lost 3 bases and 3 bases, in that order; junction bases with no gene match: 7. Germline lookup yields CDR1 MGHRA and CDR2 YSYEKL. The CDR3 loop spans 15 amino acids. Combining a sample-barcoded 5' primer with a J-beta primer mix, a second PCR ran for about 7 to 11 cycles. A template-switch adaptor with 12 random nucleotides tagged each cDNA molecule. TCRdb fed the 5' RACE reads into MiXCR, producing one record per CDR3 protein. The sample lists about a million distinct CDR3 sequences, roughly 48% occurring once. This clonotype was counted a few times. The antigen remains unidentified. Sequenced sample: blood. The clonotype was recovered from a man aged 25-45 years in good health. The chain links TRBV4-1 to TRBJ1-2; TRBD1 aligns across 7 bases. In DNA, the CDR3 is TGCGCCAGCAGCCAGACCCGGGGACAGTACTATGGCTACACCTTC. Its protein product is CASSQTRGQYYGYTF.